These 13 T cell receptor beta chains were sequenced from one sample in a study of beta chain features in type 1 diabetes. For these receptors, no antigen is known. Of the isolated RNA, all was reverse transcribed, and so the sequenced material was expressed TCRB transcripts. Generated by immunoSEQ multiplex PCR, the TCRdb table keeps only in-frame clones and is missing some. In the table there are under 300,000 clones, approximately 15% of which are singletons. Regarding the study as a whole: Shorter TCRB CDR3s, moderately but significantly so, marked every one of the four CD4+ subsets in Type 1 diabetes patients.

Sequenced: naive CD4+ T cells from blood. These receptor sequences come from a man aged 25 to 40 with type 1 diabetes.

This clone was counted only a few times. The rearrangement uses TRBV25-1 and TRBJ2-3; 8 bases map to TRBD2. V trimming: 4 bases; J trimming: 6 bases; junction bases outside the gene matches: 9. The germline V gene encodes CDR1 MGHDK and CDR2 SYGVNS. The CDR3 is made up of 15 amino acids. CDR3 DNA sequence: TGTGCCAGCAGTGGAAATGCGGGAGGAAGGGATACGCAGTATTTT. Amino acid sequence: CASSGNAGGRDTQYF. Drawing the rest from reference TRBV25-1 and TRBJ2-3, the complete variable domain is EADIYQTPRYLVIGTGKKITLECSQTMGHDKMYWYQQDPGMELHLIHYSYGVNSTEKGDLSSESTVSRIRTEHFPLTLESARPSHTSQYLCASSGNAGGRDTQYFGPGTRLTVL.

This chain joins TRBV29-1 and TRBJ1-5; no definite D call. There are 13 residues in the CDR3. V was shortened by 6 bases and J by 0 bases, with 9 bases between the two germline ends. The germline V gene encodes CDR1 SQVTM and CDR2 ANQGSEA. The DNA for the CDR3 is TGCAGCGTCCAGGACTTTAGCAATCAGCCCCAGCATTTT. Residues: CSVQDFSNQPQHF.

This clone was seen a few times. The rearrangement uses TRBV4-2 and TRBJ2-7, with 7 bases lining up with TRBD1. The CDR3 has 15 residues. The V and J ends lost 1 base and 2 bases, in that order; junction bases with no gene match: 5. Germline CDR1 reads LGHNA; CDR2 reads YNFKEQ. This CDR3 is CASSQVGGQAYEQYF. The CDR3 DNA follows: TGTGCCAGCAGCCAAGTTGGTGGACAGGCCTACGAGCAGTACTTC.

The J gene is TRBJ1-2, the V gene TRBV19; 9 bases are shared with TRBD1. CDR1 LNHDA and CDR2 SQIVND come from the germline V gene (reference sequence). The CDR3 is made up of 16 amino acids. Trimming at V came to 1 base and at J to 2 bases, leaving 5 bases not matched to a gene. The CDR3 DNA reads TGTGCCAGTAGTATAGGGACAGGGGTGATGAACTATGGCTACACCTTC. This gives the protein CASSIGTGVMNYGYTF.

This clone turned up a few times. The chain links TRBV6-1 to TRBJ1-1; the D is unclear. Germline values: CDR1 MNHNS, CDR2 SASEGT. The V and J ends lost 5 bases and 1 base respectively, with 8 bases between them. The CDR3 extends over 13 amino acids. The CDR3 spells CASSQRENTEAFF. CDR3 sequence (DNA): TGTGCCAGCAGTCAGCGGGAGAACACTGAAGCTTTCTTT.

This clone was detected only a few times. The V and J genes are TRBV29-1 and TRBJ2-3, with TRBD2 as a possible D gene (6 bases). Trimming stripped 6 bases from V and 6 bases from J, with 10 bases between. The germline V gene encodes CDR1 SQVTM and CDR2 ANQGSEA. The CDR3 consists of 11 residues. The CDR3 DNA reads TGCAGCGTGCACCGGGGGGATACGCAGTATTTT. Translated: CSVHRGDTQYF.

The chain's CDR3 is CASSYSSGGYEQYF. CDR3 DNA: TGTGCCAGCAGTTACTCGAGTGGCGGTTACGAGCAGTACTTC. This rearrangement joins TRBV6-5 to TRBJ2-7, with D unresolved. Per the germline V gene, CDR1 is MNHEY and CDR2 is SVGAGI. V was shortened by 0 bases and J by 4 bases, with 10 bases between the two germline ends. This CDR3 is 14 amino acids long.

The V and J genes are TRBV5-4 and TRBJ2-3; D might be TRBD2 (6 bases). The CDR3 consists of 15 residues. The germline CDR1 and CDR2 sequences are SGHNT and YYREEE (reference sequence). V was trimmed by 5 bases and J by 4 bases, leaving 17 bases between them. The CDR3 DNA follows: TGTGCCAGCAGAGGCGGGGTGGTAGGGGCAGATACGCAGTATTTT. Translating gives CASRGGVVGADTQYF.

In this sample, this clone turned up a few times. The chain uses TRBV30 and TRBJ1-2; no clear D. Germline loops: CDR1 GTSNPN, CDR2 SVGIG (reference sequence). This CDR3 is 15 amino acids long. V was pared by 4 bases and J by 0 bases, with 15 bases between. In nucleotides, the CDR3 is TGTGCCTGGACCAAAAGGCTGGCGGCTAACTATGGCTACACCTTC. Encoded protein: CAWTKRLAANYGYTF.

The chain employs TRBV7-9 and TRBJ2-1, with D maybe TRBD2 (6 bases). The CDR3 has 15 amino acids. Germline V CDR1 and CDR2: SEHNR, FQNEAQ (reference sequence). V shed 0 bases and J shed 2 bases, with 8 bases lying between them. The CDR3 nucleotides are TGTGCCAGCAGCTTAGCTAGCGGACCCTACAATGAGCAGTTCTTC. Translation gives CASSLASGPYNEQFF.

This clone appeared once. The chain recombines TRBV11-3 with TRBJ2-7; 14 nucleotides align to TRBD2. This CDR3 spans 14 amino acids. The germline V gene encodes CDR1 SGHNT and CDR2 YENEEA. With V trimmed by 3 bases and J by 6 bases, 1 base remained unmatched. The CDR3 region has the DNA TGTGCCAGCAGCTTCGGGACTAGCGGGAGCGAGCAGTACTTC. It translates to CASSFGTSGSEQYF.

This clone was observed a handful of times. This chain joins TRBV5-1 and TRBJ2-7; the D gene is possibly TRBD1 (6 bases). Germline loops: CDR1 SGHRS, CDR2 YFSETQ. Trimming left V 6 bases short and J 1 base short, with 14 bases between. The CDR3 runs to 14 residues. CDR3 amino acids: CASKTGTKSYEQYF. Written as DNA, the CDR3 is TGCGCCAGCAAAACCGGGACAAAATCCTACGAGCAGTACTTC.

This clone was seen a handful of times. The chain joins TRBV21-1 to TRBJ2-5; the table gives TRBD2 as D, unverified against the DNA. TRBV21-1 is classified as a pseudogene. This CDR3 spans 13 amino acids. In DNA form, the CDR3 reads TGTGCCAGCCCCCCACTCGATCAAGAGACCCAGTACTTC. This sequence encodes CASPPLDQETQYF.